This TCR beta chain comes out of a study of T cell repertoires in cytomegalovirus infection. Looking at the study overall: It can be stated that public TCR beta signatures indicated CMV infection as well as a matching HLA type.

TCRdb analysed the reads with MiXCR anew, one entry per CDR3 protein. The sample records around 85,000 distinct CDR3 sequences, 40% to 50% being singletons. The length of the CDR3 is 12 residues. The V end lost 4 bases, the J end lost 2 bases, and 3 bases lay between the germline ends. The germline gives CDR1 MDHEN, CDR2 SYDVKM. Comment on this clonotype: Its antigen is currently unknown.

Sequences were derived from CD8+ T cells from cultured PBMCs, sampled from culture after CMV antigen stimulation. This TCR derives from a human donor in good health (CMV status not recorded). Some clones in this sample may be carry-over from other donors' samples. This chain joins TRBV28 and TRBJ2-4; D is undetermined. The CDR3 here is CASSWTKNIQYF. CDR3 coding DNA: TGTGCCAGCAGTTGGACCAAAAACATTCAGTACTTC.